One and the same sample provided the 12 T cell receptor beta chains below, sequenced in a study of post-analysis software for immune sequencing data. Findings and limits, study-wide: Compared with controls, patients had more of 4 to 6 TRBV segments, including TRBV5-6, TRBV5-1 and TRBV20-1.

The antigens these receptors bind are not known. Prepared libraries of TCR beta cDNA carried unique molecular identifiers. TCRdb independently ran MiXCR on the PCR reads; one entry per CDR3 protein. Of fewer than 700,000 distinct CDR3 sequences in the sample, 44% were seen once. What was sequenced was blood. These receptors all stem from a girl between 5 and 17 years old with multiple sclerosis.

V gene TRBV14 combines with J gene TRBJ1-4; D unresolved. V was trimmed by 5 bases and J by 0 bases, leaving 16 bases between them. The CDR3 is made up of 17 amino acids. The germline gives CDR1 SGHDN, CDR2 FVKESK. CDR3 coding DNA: TGTGCCAGCAGCTTAGGACCGAATATTGCAACTAATGAAAAACTGTTTTTT. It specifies CASSLGPNIATNEKLFF. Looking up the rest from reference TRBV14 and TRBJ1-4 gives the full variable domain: EAGVTQFPSHSVIEKGQTVTLRCDPISGHDNLYWYRRVMGKEIKFLLHFVKESKQDESGMPNNRFLAERTGGTYSTLKVQPAELEDSGVYFCASSLGPNIATNEKLFFGSGTQLSVL.

Here the CDR3 reads CASSLGPGHQYEQYF. CDR3 DNA: TGTGCCAGCAGTTTGGGGCCGGGACATCAATACGAGCAGTACTTC. The chain has TRBV27 and TRBJ2-7; D might be TRBD1 (6 bases). V shed 3 bases and J shed 4 bases, with 16 bases lying between them. Looked up from germline, CDR1 is MNHEY and CDR2 is SMNVEV (reference sequence). The CDR3 contains 15 residues.

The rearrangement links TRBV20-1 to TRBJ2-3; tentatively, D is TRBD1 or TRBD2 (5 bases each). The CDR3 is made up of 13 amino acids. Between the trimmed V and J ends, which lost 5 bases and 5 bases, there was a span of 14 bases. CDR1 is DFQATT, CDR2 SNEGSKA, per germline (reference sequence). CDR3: CSAGKGPQDTQYF. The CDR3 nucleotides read TGCAGTGCTGGGAAGGGACCGCAAGATACGCAGTATTTT.

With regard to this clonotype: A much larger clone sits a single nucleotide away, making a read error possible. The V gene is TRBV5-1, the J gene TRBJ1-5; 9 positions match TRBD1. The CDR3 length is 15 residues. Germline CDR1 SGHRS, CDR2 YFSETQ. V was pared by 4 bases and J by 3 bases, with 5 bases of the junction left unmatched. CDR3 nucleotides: TGCGCCAGCAGCGTCGGGACAGGGCCCAATCAGCCCCAGCATTTT. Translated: CASSVGTGPNQPQHF.

The DNA for the CDR3 is TGTGCCAGCAGCTTAATGGAGGGGGCCGGGGCTGAGCAGTTCTTC. Translated, it gives CASSLMEGAGAEQFF. This chain joins TRBV7-6 and TRBJ2-1; a possible D gene is TRBD1 (7 bases). The germline V and J ends were trimmed by 2 bases and 9 bases, with 17 bases remaining between them. In germline, CDR1 is SGHVS, CDR2 FNYEAQ. The CDR3 has 15 residues.

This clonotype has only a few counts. DNA for the CDR3: TGCAGCGTTGGGGACCCGGGACTAGCGGCAAACTACGAGCAGTACTTC. Translation: CSVGDPGLAANYEQYF. V usage is TRBV29-1 and J usage is TRBJ2-7; 11 bases line up with TRBD2. CDR1 is SQVTM, CDR2 ANQGSEA, per germline. The CDR3 has 16 residues. V lost 4 bases and J lost 3; bases outside the gene matches: 11.

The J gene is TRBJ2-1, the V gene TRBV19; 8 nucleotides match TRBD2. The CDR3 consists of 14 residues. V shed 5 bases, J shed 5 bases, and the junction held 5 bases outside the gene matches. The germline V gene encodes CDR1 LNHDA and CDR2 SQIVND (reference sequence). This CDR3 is CASSRELADNEQFF. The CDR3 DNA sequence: TGTGCCAGTAGTCGGGAACTAGCGGACAATGAGCAGTTCTTC.

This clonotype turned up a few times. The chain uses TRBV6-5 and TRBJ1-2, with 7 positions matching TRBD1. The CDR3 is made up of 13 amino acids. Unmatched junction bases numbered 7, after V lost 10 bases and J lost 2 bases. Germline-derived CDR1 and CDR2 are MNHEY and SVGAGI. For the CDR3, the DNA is TGTGCCACCCGGGACAGCACAAACTATGGCTACACCTTC. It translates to CATRDSTNYGYTF.

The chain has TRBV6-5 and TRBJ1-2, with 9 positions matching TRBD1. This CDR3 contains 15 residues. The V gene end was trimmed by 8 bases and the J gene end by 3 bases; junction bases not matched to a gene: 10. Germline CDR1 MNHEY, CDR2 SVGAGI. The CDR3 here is CASSLGQGKYYGYTF. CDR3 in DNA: TGTGCCAGCTCCCTGGGACAGGGAAAATACTATGGCTACACCTTC.

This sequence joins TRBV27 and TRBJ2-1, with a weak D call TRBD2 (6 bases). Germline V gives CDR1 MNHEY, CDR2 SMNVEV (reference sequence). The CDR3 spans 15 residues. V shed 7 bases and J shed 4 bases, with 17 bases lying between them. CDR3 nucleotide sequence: TGTGCCAGCACATCCGGGACTGGCTTTTACAATGAGCAGTTCTTC. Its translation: CASTSGTGFYNEQFF.

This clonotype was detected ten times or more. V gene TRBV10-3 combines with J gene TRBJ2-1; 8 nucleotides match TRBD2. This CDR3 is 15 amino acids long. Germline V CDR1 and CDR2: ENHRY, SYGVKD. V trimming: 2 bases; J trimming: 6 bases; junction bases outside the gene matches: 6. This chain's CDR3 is CAISEDWLAGNEQFF. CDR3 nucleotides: TGTGCCATCAGTGAGGACTGGCTAGCGGGCAATGAGCAGTTCTTC.

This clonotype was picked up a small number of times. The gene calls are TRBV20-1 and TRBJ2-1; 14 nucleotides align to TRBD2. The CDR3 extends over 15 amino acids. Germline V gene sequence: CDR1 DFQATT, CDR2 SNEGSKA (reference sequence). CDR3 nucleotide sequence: TGCAGCGCCGGACTAGCGGGAGGCCCCTACAATGAGCAGTTCTTC. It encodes CSAGLAGGPYNEQFF.